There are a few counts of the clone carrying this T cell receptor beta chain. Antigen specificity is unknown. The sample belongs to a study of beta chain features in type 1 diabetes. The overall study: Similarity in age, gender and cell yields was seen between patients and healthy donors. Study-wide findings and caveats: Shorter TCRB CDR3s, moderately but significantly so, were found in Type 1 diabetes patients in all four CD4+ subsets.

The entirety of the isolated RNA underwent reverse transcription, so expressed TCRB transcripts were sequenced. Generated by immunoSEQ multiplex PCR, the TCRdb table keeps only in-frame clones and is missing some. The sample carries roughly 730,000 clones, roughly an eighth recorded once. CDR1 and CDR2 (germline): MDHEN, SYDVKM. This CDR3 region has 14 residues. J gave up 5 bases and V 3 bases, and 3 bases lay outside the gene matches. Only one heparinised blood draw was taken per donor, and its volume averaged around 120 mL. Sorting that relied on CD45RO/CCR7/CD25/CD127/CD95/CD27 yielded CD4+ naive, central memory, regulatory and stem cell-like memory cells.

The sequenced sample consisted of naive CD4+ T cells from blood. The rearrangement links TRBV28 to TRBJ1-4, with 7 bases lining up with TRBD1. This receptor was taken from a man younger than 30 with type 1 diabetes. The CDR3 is CASSFGQENEKLFF. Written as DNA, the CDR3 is TGTGCCAGCAGTTTCGGACAGGAGAATGAAAAACTGTTTTTT.